The rows below give T cell receptor beta chains drawn from one sample of a study of patients and donors after allogeneic stem cell transplantation. TCRdb reprocessed the RT-PCR reads with MiXCR, giving one entry per CDR3 protein. The repertoire holds around 200,000 distinct CDR3 sequences, with 38% as singletons. Sequenced: blood, either unsorted or a sorted T cell fraction (not recorded which). These receptors came from a human donor who was either an allogeneic HSCT recipient or a stem cell or donor lymphocyte infusion donor (not recorded which). It is not recorded whose cells these are; they may come from a transplant donor. CDR3s include the opening cysteine and the closing phenylalanine or tryptophan. The D gene is left open where the match is weak. Clone size, where shown, is once, few, many, or a class for clones that have expanded.

v_gene	abundance	j_gene	d_gene	CDR3nt	CDR3aa
TRBV29-1	-	TRBJ1-4	-	TGCAGCGTTAAGCTGGGCTTTAATGAAAAACTGTTTTTT	CSVKLGFNEKLFF
TRBV5-5	few	TRBJ1-4	-	TGTGCCAGCAGTTCCTTCCAAGGGGCGTATGAAAAACTGTTTTTT	CASSSFQGAYEKLFF
TRBV24-1	many	TRBJ1-1	-	TGTGCCACCACTGAAGCTTTCTTT	CATTEAFF
TRBV12-3/TRBV12-4	-	TRBJ1-6	-	TGTGCCAGCAGTTTATGGGTCCCGGGATCACCCCTCCACTTT	CASSLWVPGSPLHF
TRBV12-3/TRBV12-4	few	TRBJ2-7	TRBD2	TGTGCCAGCAGTCCCCTCCCTGCGGGGGGATCCTACGAGCAGTACTTC	CASSPLPAGGSYEQYF
TRBV20-1	few	TRBJ1-1	-	TGCAGTGCTCAGGACAGCATGAACACTGAAGCTTTCTTT	CSAQDSMNTEAFF
TRBV20-1	few	TRBJ1-2	-	TGCAGTGCTAGGCCAGCGTCTAACTATGGCTACACCTTC	CSARPASNYGYTF
TRBV9	few	TRBJ2-3	-	TGCGCCAGCAGCGTAGAACAGGGCACAGATACGCAGTATTTT	CASSVEQGTDTQYF
TRBV12-3/TRBV12-4	-	TRBJ1-4	TRBD1	TGTGCCAGCAGTTACACAGGGGGCGCAAGGACTAATGAAAAACTGTTTTTT	CASSYTGGARTNEKLFF
TRBV12-3/TRBV12-4	-	TRBJ1-5	-	TGTGCCAGCAGTTGGACAGCCAATCAGCCCCAGCATTTT	CASSWTANQPQHF
TRBV29-1	-	TRBJ2-5	-	TGCAGCGTTGAAGATCATAAGGGGCGGGAGACCCAGTACTTC	CSVEDHKGRETQYF
TRBV24-1	few	TRBJ2-7	TRBD1	TGTGCCACCAGTGAATCAGGGACAGGTTCCTACGAGCAGTACTTC	CATSESGTGSYEQYF
TRBV3-1	-	TRBJ2-2	-	TGTGCCAGCAGCCACCCGGGACTCCGCCCCGGGGAGCTGTTTTTT	CASSHPGLRPGELFF
TRBV20-1	-	TRBJ2-7	TRBD2	TGCAGTGCTAGCCGGGGACTAGTACTTTACGAGCAGTACTTC	CSASRGLVLYEQYF
TRBV9	-	TRBJ2-5	-	TGTGCCAGCAGTGAATGGGGAGAGACCCAGTACTTC	CASSEWGETQYF
TRBV28	-	TRBJ1-6	-	TGTGCCAGCAATAGGCCTAATTCACCCCTCCACTTT	CASNRPNSPLHF
TRBV4-1	-	TRBJ1-3	TRBD1	TGCGCCAGCAGCCCGGGACAGGCACTCTCTGGAAACACCATATATTTT	CASSPGQALSGNTIYF
TRBV28	once	TRBJ1-5	TRBD1	TGTGCCAGCCATTTGGACAGGGGGCGCGGTCAGCCCCAGCATTTT	CASHLDRGRGQPQHF
TRBV30	few	TRBJ1-1	-	TGTGCCTGGAGTGAACAGTTGAACACTGAAGCTTTCTTT	CAWSEQLNTEAFF
TRBV29-1	-	TRBJ2-2	-	TGCAGCGTTGTTAGGGGGAACGGGGAGCTGTTTTTT	CSVVRGNGELFF
TRBV4-1	-	TRBJ1-1	-	TGCGCCAGCAGCCCCTCCGGGGTTGGGGACACTGAAGCTTTCTTT	CASSPSGVGDTEAFF
TRBV5-1	many	TRBJ1-2	TRBD1	TGCGCCAGCAGCCTGGGACAGACCGCCTATGGCTACACCTTC	CASSLGQTAYGYTF
TRBV20-1	-	TRBJ1-1	TRBD1	TGCAGTGCTCACCGTACAGGGGGGATGAACACTGAAGCTTTCTTT	CSAHRTGGMNTEAFF
TRBV15	few	TRBJ1-3	-	TGTGCCACCAGCAGCTACTCTGGAAACACCATATATTTT	CATSSYSGNTIYF
TRBV20-1	-	TRBJ1-1	-	TGCAGTGCTAGAGGCCTAGCTGAAGCTTTCTTT	CSARGLAEAFF
TRBV3-1	-	TRBJ1-1	-	TGTGCCAGCAGCCAAGGCTTGGGTCAGGAGGCTTTCTTT	CASSQGLGQEAFF
TRBV5-1	-	TRBJ2-1	-	TGCGCCAGCAGCTTGGGGTACAGTTCGGCCCTGGGGAATGAGCAGTTCTTC	CASSLGYSSALGNEQFF
TRBV15	-	TRBJ1-4	-	TGTGCCACCAGCGATACAGGGCTGAATGAAAAACTGTTTTTT	CATSDTGLNEKLFF
TRBV28	few	TRBJ1-2	TRBD1	TGTGCCAGCAGTACGACAGGGGTTAACTATGGCTACACCTTC	CASSTTGVNYGYTF
TRBV7-9	-	TRBJ1-1	TRBD1	TGTGCCAGCAGCTTAGCGGTACAGGGGGAGAAAGCTTTCTTT	CASSLAVQGEKAFF
TRBV5-1	-	TRBJ2-2	-	TGCGCCAGCAGCTTCCTAGGGGCGGCCGGGGAGCTGTTTTTT	CASSFLGAAGELFF
TRBV7-3	-	TRBJ2-3	-	TGTGCCAGCAGCTTAGGGTGGAGGGGCGCAGATACGCAGTATTTT	CASSLGWRGADTQYF
TRBV4-1	-	TRBJ1-1	-	TGCGCCAGCAGCCAAGGACAGCTGAACACTGAAGCTTTCTTT	CASSQGQLNTEAFF
TRBV20-1	few	TRBJ1-4	-	TGCAGTGCTAACTACAGGGAGCGCATAACTAATGAAAAACTGTTTTTT	CSANYRERITNEKLFF
TRBV4-2	-	TRBJ1-5	-	TGTGCCAGCAGCCAAGACGGGGGCAGGCCCCAGCATTTT	CASSQDGGRPQHF
TRBV12-3/TRBV12-4	many	TRBJ1-5	-	TGTGCCAGCAGTTTGAGGAATCAGCCCCAGCATTTT	CASSLRNQPQHF
TRBV18	-	TRBJ2-7	-	TGTGCCAGCTCACCTTACAGACAGATAGCTGCCTACGAGCAGTACTTC	CASSPYRQIAAYEQYF
TRBV27	-	TRBJ2-7	-	TGTGCCAGCAGTTTGATGACAGGAGCTTCCTACGAGCAGTACTTC	CASSLMTGASYEQYF
TRBV3-1	-	TRBJ2-7	-	TGTGCCAGCAGCCAGATACAGCTACGCGAGCAGTACTTC	CASSQIQLREQYF
TRBV20-1	-	TRBJ2-7	-	TGCAGTGCTAGAGTGACAGAGGGGAAGGACGAGCAGTACTTC	CSARVTEGKDEQYF
TRBV28	-	TRBJ1-1	-	TGTGCCAGCAAGATCCCGGGACCGAGGACTGAAGCTTTCTTT	CASKIPGPRTEAFF
TRBV12-3/TRBV12-4	few	TRBJ1-2	TRBD1	TGTGCCAGCACTTGGACAGGGGCTGGCTACACCTTC	CASTWTGAGYTF
TRBV7-2	-	TRBJ2-2	-	TGTGCCAGCAGCTTAGTTCAGGGGAACACCGGGGAGCTGTTTTTT	CASSLVQGNTGELFF
TRBV6-5	-	TRBJ1-4	-	TGTGCCAGCAGTTACGGTGGAAGGAATGAAAAACTGTTTTTT	CASSYGGRNEKLFF
TRBV13	-	TRBJ1-4	-	TGTGCCAGCAGTCCGACGGCAACTAATGAAAAACTGTTTTTT	CASSPTATNEKLFF
TRBV7-2	-	TRBJ2-5	-	TGTGCCAGCAGCTTAGGTCGAATGGAGACCCAGTACTTC	CASSLGRMETQYF
TRBV6-2/TRBV6-3	-	TRBJ2-7	-	TGTGCCAGCCGGACCCTAGTAATCGCCTACGAGCAGTACTTC	CASRTLVIAYEQYF
TRBV28	-	TRBJ1-5	-	TGTGCCAGCAGTTTCGGCGGCAGGGGAGCAGTTCAGCCCCAGCATTTT	CASSFGGRGAVQPQHF
TRBV5-6	few	TRBJ1-4	-	TGTGCCAGCAGCTTGGGACAGAATGAAAAACTGTTTTTT	CASSLGQNEKLFF
TRBV29-1	-	TRBJ1-2	-	TGCAGCGTTGAAGATAGGGCGGATGGCTACACCTTC	CSVEDRADGYTF
TRBV12-3/TRBV12-4	few	TRBJ1-4	-	TGTGCCAGCAGTTTACGGTCAGACGCAAAACTGTTTTTT	CASSLRSDAKLFF
TRBV7-9	-	TRBJ1-1	-	TGTGCCAGCAGCTTATGGCAGGGGATGTTACCTGAAGCTTTCTTT	CASSLWQGMLPEAFF
TRBV5-1	-	TRBJ2-2	-	TGCGCCAGCAGCCCCCGACGGGACACCGGGGAGCTGTTTTTT	CASSPRRDTGELFF
TRBV29-1	few	TRBJ2-1	TRBD2	TGCAGCGTTAGGACTAGCGGGCACAATGAGCAGTTCTTC	CSVRTSGHNEQFF